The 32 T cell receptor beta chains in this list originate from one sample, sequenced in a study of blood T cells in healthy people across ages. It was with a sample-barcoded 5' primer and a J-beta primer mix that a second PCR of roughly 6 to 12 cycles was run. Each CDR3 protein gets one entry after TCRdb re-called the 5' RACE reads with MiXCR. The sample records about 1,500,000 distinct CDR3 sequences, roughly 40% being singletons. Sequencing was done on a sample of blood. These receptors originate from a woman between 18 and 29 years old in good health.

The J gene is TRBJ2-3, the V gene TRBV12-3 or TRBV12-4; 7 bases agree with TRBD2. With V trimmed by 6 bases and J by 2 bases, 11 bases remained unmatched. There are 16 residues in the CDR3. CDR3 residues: CASSPSSGMNTDTQYF. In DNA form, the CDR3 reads TGTGCCAGCAGCCCATCAAGCGGGATGAACACAGATACGCAGTATTTT.

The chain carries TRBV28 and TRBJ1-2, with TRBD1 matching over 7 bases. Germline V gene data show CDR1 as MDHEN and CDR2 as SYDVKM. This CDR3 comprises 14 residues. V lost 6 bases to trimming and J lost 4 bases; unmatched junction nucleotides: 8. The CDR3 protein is CASRRQGRGYGYTF. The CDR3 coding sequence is TGTGCCAGCAGGAGACAGGGACGCGGCTATGGCTACACCTTC.

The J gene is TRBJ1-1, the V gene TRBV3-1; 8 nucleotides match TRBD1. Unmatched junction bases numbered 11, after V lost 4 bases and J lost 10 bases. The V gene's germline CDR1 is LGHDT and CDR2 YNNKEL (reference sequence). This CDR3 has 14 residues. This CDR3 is CASSPRDRLSVAFF. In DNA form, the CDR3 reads TGTGCCAGCAGCCCCCGGGACAGGCTCTCAGTAGCTTTCTTT.

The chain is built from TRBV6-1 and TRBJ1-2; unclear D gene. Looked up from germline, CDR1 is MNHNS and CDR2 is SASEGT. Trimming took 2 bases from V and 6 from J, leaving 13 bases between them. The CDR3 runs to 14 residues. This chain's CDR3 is CASSEPGRTHGYTF. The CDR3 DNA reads TGTGCCAGCAGTGAACCGGGCAGGACCCATGGCTACACCTTC.

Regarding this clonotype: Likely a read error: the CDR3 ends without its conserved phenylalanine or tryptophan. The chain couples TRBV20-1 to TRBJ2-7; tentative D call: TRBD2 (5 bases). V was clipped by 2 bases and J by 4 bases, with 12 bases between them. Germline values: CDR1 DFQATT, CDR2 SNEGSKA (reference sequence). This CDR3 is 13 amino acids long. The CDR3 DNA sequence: TGCAGTGCTAGACTGGCGGGTATATACGAGCAGTACTAC. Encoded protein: CSARLAGIYEQYY.

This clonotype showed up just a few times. CDR3 sequence (DNA): TGTGCCAGCAGTTTACAGGGGGCAAGGAATGAGCAGTACTTC. Its translation: CASSLQGARNEQYF. V and J are TRBV3-1 and TRBJ2-5, with TRBD1 matching 9 bases. This CDR3 region has 14 residues. Germline V gene sequence: CDR1 LGHDT, CDR2 YNNKEL (reference sequence). V trimming: 6 bases; J trimming: 11 bases; junction bases outside the gene matches: 13.

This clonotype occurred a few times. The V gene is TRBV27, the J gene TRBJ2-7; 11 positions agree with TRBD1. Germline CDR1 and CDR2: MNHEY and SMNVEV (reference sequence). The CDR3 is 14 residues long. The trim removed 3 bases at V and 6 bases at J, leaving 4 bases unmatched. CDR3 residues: CASSFLGQGAEQYF. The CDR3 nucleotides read TGTGCCAGCAGTTTCTTAGGACAGGGGGCCGAGCAGTACTTC.

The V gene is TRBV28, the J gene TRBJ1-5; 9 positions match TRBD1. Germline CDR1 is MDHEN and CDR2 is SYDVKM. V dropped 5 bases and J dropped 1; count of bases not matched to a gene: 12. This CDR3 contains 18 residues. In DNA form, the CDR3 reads TGTGCCAGCAGTACCGGGTGGGGACAGGGTATAAGCAATCAGCCCCAGCATTTT. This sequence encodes CASSTGWGQGISNQPQHF.

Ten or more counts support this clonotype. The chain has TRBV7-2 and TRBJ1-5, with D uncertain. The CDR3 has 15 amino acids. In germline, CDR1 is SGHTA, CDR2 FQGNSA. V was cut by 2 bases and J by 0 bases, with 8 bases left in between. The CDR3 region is CASSLWRVSNQPQHF. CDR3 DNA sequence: TGTGCCAGCAGCTTATGGAGGGTTAGCAATCAGCCCCAGCATTTT.

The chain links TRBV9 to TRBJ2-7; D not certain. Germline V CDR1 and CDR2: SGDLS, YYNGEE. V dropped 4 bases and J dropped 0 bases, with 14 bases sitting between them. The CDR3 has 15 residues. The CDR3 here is CASSTWQASSYEQYF. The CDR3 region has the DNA TGTGCCAGCAGCACCTGGCAGGCTAGCTCCTACGAGCAGTACTTC.

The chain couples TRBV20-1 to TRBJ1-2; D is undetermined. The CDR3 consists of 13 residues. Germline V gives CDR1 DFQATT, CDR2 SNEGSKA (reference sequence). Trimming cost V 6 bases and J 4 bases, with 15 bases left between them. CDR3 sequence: CSAYMVGIYGYTF. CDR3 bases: TGCAGTGCCTATATGGTGGGGATCTATGGCTACACCTTC.

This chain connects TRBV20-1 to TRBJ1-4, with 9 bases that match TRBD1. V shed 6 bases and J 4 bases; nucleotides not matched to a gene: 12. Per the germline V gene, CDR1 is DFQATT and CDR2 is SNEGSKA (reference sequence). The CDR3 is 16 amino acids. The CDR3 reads CSATTGTGTLNEKLFF. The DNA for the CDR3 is TGCAGTGCCACCACCGGGACAGGGACTCTTAATGAAAAACTGTTTTTT.

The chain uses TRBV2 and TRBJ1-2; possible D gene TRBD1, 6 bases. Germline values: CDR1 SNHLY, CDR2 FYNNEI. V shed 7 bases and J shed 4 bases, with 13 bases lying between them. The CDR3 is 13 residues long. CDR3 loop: CASMGRGPYGYTF. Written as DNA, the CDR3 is TGTGCCAGCATGGGCAGGGGCCCCTATGGCTACACCTTC.

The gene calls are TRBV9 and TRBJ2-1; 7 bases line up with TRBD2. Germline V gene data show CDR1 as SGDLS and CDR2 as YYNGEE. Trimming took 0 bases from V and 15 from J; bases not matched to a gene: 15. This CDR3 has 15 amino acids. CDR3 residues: CASSVDGGGGRALFF. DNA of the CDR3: TGTGCCAGCAGCGTAGACGGTGGGGGGGGGAGGGCGCTGTTCTTC.

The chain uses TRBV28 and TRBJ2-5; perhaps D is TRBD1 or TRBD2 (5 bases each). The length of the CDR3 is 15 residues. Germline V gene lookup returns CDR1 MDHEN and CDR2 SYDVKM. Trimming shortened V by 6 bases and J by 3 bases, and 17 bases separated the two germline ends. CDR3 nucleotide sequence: TGTGCCAGCAGCCCGAGGGGTCCGAAGGAAGAGACCCAGTACTTC. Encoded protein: CASSPRGPKEETQYF.

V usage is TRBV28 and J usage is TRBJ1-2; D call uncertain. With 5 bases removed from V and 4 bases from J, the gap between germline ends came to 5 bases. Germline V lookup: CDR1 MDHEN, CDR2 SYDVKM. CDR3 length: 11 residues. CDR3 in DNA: TGTGCCAGCAGTCCGGTCTATGGCTACACCTTC. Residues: CASSPVYGYTF.

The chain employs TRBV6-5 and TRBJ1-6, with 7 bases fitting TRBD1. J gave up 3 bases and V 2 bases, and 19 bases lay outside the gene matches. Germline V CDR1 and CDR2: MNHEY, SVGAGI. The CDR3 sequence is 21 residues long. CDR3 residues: CASSYPPLQGFAPGYNSPLHF. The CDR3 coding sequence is TGTGCCAGCAGTTACCCTCCGTTACAGGGGTTTGCCCCGGGCTATAATTCACCCCTCCACTTT.

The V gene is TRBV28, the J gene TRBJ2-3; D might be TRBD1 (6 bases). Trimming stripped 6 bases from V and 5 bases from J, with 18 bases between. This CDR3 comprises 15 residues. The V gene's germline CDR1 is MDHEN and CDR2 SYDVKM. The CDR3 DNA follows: TGTGCCAGCAGCGGCCCAGGGGTCTCGCTAGATACGCAGTATTTT. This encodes CASSGPGVSLDTQYF.

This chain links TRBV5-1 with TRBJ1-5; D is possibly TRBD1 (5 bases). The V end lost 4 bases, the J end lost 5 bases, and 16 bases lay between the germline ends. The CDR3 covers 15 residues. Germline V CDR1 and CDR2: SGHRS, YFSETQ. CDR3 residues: CASSKRGGEYQPQHF. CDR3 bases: TGCGCCAGCAGCAAGCGGGGCGGGGAGTATCAGCCCCAGCATTTT. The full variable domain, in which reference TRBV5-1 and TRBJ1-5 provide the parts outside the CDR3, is KAGVTQTPRYLIKTRGQQVTLSCSPISGHRSVSWYQQTPGQGLQFLFEYFSETQRNKGNFPGRFSGRQFSNSRSEMNVSTLELGDSALYLCASSKRGGEYQPQHFGDGTRLSIL.

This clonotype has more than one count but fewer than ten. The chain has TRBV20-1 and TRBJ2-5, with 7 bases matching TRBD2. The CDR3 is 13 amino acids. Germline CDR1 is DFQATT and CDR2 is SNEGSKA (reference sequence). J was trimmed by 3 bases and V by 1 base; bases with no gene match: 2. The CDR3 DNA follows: TGCAGTGCTAGAGTGGGAGGGGAAGAGACCCAGTACTTC. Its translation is CSARVGGEETQYF.

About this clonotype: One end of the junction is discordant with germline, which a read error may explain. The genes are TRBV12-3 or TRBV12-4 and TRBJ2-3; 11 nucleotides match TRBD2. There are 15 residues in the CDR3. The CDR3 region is CASSPELAGVDMQYF. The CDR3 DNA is TGTGCCAGCAGTCCCGAACTAGCGGGAGTAGATATGCAGTATTTT.

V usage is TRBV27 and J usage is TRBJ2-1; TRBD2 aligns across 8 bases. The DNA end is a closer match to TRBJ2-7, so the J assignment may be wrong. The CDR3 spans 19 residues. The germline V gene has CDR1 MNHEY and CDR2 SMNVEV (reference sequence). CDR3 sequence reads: CASNPGALAESSSYNEQYF. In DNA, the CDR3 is TGTGCCAGCAACCCGGGAGCACTAGCGGAAAGCAGCTCCTACAATGAGCAGTACTTC.

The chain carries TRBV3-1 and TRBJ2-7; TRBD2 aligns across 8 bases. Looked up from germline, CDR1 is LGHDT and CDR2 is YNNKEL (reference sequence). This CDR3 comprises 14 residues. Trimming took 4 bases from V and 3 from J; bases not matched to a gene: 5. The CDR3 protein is CASSRAGAVYEQYF. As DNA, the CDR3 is TGTGCCAGCAGCCGAGCGGGGGCCGTCTACGAGCAGTACTTC.

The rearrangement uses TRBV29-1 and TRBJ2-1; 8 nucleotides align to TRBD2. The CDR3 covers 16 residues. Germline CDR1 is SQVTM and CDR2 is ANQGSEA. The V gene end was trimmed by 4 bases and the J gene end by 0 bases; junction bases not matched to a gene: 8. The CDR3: CSVGAGVPSSYNEQFF. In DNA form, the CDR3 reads TGCAGCGTTGGAGCGGGGGTACCGAGCTCCTACAATGAGCAGTTCTTC.

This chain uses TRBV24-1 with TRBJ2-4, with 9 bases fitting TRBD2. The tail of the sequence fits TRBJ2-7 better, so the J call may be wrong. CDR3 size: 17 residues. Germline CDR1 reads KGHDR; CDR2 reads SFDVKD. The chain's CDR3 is CATSDFSSAGGPHEQYF. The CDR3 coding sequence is TGTGCCACCAGTGATTTTAGCTCGGCGGGAGGGCCCCACGAGCAGTACTTC.

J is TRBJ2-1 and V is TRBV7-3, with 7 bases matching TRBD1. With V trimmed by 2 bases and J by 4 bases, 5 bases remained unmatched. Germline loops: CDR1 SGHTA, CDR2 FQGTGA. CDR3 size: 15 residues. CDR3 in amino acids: CASSLGGQQYNEQFF. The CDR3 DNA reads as TGTGCCAGCAGCTTAGGGGGACAGCAGTACAATGAGCAGTTCTTC.

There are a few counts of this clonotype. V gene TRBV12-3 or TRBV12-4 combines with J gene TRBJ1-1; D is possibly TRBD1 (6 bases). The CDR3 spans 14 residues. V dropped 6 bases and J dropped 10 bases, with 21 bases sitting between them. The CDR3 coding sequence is TGTGCCAGCAGCGAGGGGGGTTCGTATAAGTCAGCTTTCTTT. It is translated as CASSEGGSYKSAFF.

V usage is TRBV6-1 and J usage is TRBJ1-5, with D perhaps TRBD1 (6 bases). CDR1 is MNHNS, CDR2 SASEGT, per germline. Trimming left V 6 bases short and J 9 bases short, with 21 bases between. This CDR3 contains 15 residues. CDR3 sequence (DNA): TGTGCCAGCAGAGCCCTCCGGGACACCGTACGGCCCCAGCATTTT. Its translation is CASRALRDTVRPQHF.

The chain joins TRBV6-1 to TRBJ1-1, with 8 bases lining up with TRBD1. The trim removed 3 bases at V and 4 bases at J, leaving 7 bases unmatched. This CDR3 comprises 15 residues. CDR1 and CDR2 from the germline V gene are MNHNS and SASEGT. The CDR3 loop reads CASSEGRGRVTEAFF. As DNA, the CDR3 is TGTGCCAGCAGTGAGGGCAGGGGGCGCGTCACTGAAGCTTTCTTT.

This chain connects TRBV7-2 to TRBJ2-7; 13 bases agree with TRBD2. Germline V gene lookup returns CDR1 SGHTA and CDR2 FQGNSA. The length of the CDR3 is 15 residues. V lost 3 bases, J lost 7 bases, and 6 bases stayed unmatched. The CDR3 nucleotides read TGTGCCAGCAGCTTCAGGACTAGCGGGAGTAATGAGCAGTACTTC. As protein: CASSFRTSGSNEQYF.

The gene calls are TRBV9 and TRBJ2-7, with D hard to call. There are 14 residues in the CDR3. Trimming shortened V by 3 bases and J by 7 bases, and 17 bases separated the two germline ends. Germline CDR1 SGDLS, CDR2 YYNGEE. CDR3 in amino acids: CASSGSSAQREQYF. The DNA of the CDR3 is TGTGCCAGCAGCGGGTCCAGCGCCCAGCGTGAGCAGTACTTC.

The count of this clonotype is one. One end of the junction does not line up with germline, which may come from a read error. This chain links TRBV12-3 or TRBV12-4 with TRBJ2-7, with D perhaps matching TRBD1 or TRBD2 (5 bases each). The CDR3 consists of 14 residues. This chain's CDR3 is CASSYPGGSCEQYF. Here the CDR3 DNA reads TGTGCCAGCAGCTACCCTGGGGGATCCTGCGAGCAGTACTTC.